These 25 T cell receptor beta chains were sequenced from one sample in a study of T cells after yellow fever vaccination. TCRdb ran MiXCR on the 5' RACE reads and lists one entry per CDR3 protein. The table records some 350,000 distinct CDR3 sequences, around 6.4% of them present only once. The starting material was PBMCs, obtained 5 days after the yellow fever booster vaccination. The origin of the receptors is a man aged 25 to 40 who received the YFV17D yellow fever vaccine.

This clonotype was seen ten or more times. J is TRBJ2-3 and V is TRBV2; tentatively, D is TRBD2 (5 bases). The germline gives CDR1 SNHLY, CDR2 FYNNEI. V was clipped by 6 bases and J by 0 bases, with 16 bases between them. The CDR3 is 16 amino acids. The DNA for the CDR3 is TGTGCCAGCAGCCCCACCCAGTGGACTAGCACAGATACGCAGTATTTT. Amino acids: CASSPTQWTSTDTQYF.

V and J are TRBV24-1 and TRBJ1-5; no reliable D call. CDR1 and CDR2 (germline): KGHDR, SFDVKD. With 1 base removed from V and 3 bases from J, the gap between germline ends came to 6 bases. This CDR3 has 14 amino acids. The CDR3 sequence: CATSDFSYNQPQHF. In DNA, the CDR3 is TGTGCCACCAGTGATTTCTCCTACAATCAGCCCCAGCATTTT.

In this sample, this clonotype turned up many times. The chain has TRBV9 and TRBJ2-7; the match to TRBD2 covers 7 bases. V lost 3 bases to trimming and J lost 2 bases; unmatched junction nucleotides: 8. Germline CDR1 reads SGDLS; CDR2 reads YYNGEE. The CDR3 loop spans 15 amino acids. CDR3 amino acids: CASSASGGITYEQYF. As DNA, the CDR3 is TGTGCCAGCAGCGCTAGCGGAGGGATCACCTACGAGCAGTACTTC. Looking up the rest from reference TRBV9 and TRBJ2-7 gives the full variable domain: DSGVTQTPKHLITATGQRVTLRCSPRSGDLSVYWYQQSLDQGLQFLIQYYNGEERAKGNILERFSAQQFPDLHSELNLSSLELGDSALYFCASSASGGITYEQYFGPGTRLTVT.

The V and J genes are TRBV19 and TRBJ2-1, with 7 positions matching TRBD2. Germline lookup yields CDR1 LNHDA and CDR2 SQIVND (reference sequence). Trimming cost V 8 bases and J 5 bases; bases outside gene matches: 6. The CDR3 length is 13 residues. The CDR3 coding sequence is TGTGCCAGTCGGGCTAGCGGAAACAATGAGCAGTTCTTC. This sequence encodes CASRASGNNEQFF.

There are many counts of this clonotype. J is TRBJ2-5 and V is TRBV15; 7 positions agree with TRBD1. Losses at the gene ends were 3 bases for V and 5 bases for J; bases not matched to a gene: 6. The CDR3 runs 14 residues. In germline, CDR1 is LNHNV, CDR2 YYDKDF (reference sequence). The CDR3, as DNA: TGTGCCACCAGCAGCCGGGACAGAGGGGAGACCCAGTACTTC. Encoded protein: CATSSRDRGETQYF.

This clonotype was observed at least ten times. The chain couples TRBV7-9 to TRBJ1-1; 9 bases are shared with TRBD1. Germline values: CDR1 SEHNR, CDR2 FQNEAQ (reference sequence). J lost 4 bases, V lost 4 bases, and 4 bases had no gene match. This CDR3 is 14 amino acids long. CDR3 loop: CASSSDRGTTEAFF. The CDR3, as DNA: TGTGCCAGCAGCTCGGACAGGGGAACCACTGAAGCTTTCTTT.

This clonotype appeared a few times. CDR3 sequence (DNA): TGTGCCAGCACTACTTCGACAGAATCCTACGAGCAGTACTTC. This sequence encodes CASTTSTESYEQYF. The rearrangement joins TRBV7-6 to TRBJ2-7; the D gene is possibly TRBD1 (5 bases). The CDR3 spans 14 residues. Trimming removed 7 bases from V and 1 base from J, with 14 bases in between. Germline-derived CDR1 and CDR2 are SGHVS and FNYEAQ.

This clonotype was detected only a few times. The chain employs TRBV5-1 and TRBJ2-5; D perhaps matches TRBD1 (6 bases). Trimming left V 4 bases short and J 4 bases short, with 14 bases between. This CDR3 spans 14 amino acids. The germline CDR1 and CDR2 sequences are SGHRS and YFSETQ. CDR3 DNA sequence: TGCGCCAGCAGCACTGGACAGCCCCGAGAGACCCAGTACTTC. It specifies CASSTGQPRETQYF.

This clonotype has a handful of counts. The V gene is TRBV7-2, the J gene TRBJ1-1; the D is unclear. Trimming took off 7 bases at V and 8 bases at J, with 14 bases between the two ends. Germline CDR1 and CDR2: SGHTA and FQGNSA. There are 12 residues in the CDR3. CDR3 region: CASTLRLGEAFF. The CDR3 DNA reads TGTGCCAGCACCCTGAGATTAGGCGAAGCTTTCTTT. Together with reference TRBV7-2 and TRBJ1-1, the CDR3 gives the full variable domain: GAGVSQSPSNKVTEKGKDVELRCDPISGHTALYWYRQSLGQGLEFLIYFQGNSAPDKSGLPSDRFSAERTGGSVSTLTIQRTQQEDSAVYLCASTLRLGEAFFGQGTRLTVV.

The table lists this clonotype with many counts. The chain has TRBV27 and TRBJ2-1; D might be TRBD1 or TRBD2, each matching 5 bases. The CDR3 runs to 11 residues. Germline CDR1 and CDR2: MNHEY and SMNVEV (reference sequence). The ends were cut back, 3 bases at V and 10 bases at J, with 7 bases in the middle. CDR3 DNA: TGTGCCAGCAGTTTCTGGGGGGAGCAGTTCTTC. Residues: CASSFWGEQFF.

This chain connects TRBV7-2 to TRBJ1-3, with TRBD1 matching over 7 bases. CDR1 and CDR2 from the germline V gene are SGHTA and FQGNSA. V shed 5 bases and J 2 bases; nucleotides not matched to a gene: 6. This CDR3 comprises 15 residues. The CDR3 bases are TGTGCCAGCAGCCTACTGACAGGGACTGGAAACACCATATATTTT. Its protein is CASSLLTGTGNTIYF.

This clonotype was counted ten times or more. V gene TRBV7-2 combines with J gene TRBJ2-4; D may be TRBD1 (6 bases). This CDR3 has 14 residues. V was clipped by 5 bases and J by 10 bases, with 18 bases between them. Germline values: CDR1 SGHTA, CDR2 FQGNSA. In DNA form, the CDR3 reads TGTGCCAGCAGCCCGAAACAGGACAGCGCAATTCAGTACTTC. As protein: CASSPKQDSAIQYF.

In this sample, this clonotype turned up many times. The CDR3 loop reads CSAPTSGNTGELFF. CDR3 in DNA: TGCAGTGCCCCGACTAGCGGGAACACCGGGGAGCTGTTTTTT. This sequence joins TRBV20-1 and TRBJ2-2, with 9 positions matching TRBD2. This CDR3 is built from 14 residues. Germline-derived CDR1 and CDR2 are DFQATT and SNEGSKA (reference sequence). Losses at the gene ends were 6 bases for V and 1 base for J; bases not matched to a gene: 3.

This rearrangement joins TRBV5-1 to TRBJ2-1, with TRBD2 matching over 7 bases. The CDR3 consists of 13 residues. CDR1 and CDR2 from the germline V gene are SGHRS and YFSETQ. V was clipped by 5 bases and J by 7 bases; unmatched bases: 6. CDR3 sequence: CASSSGLPNEQFF. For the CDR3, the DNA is TGCGCCAGCAGTTCGGGACTACCAAATGAGCAGTTCTTC.

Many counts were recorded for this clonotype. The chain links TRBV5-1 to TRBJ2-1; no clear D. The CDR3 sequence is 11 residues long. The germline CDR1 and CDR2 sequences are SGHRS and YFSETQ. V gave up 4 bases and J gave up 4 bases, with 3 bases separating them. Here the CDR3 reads CASSNYNEQFF. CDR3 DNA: TGCGCCAGCAGCAATTACAATGAGCAGTTCTTC.

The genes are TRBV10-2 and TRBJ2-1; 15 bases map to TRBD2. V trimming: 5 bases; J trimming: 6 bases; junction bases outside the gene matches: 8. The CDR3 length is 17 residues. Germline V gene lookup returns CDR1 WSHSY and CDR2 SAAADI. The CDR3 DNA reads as TGCGCCAGCAGTAAAGGACTAGCGGGAGGGTTAATCAATGAGCAGTTCTTC. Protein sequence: CASSKGLAGGLINEQFF.

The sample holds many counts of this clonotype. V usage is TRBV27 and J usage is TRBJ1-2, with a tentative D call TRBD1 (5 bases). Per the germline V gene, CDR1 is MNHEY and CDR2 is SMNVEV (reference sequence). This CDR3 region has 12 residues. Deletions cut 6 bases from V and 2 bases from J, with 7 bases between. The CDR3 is CASRRQNYGYTF. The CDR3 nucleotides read TGTGCCAGCAGAAGACAGAACTATGGCTACACCTTC.

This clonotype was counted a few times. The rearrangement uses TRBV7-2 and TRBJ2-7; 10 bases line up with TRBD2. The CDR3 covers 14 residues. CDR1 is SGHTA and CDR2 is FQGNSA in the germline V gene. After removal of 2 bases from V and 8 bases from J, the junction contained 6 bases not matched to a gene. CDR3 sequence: CASSLRLAGVKQYF. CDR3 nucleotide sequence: TGTGCCAGCAGCTTAAGGCTAGCGGGGGTTAAGCAGTACTTC.

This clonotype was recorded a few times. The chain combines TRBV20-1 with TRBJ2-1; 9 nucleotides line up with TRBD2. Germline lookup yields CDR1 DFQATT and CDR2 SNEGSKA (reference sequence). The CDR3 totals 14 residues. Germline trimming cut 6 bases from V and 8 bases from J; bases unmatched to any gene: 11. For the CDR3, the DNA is TGCAGTGCCCCTCTCGCGGGGGGGCGAGATGAGCAGTTCTTC. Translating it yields CSAPLAGGRDEQFF.

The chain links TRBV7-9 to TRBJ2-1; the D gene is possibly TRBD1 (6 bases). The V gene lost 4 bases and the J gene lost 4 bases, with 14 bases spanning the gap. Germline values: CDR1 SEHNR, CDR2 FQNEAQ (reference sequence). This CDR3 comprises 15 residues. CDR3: CASSSGGQIYNEQFF. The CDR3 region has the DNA TGTGCCAGCAGCTCCGGCGGACAGATATACAATGAGCAGTTCTTC.

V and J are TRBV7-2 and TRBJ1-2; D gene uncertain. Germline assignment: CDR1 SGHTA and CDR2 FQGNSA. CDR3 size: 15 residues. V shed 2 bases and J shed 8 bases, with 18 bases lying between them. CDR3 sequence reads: CASSLQTRTGSGYTF. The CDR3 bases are TGTGCCAGCAGCTTACAGACCAGGACGGGGTCCGGCTACACCTTC.

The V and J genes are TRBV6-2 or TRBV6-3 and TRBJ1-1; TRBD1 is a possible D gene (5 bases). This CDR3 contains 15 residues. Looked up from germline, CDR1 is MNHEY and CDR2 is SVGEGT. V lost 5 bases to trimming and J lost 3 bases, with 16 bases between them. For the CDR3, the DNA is TGTGCCAGCAGTCCCTTGGGGGGGGAAGACACTGAAGCTTTCTTT. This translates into CASSPLGGEDTEAFF.

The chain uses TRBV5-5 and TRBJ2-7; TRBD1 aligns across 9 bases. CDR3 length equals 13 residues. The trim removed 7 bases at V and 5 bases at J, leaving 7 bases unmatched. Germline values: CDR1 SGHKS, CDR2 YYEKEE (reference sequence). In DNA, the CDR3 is TGTGCCAGCGGAAAACAGGGGGCAGACGAGCAGTACTTC. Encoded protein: CASGKQGADEQYF.

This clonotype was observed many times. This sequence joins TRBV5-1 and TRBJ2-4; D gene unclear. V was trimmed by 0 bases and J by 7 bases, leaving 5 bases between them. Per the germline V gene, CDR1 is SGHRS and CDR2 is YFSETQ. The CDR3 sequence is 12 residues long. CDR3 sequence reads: CASSLAGNIQYF. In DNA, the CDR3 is TGCGCCAGCAGCTTGGCCGGGAACATTCAGTACTTC. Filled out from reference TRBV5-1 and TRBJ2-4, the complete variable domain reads KAGVTQTPRYLIKTRGQQVTLSCSPISGHRSVSWYQQTPGQGLQFLFEYFSETQRNKGNFPGRFSGRQFSNSRSEMNVSTLELGDSALYLCASSLAGNIQYFGAGTRLSVL.

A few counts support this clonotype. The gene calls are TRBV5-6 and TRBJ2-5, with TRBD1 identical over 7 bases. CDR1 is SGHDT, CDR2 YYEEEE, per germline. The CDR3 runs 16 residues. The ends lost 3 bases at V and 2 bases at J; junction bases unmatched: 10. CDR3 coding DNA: TGTGCCAGCAGCTCCGCAGGACAGGCTCAACAAGAGACCCAGTACTTC. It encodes CASSSAGQAQQETQYF.